The clone carrying this T cell receptor beta chain was recorded only once. The sample comes from a study of blood T cell repertoires in COVID-19. Overall study context: Sources were T cells, B-cell-depleted T cells, or PBMCs; the material itself was cDNA or gDNA.

V was shortened by 7 bases and J by 13 bases, with 19 bases between the two germline ends. Germline V CDR1 and CDR2: LNHDA, SQIVND (reference sequence). The length of the CDR3 is 12 residues. Sequenced by immunoSEQ multiplex PCR; TCRdb stores in-frame clones only, minus some. The sample carries approximately 290,000 clones, about 80% recorded once. The sequenced sample consisted of peripheral blood. The chain recombines TRBV19 with TRBJ1-2; D not resolved. The clonotype comes from a person aged 65 to 85 with COVID-19, enrolled during active disease. CDR3 nucleotides: TGTGCCAGTAATTCACGGGGAGGAGGTGGCACCTTC. Amino acids: CASNSRGGGGTF.